This T cell receptor beta chain was recovered during a study of blood T cell repertoires in COVID-19. The overall study: Recovered participants had two consecutive negative NP/OP PCR tests, healthcare professional clearance, or symptom resolution.

In the authors' workflow: Reference gene primer amplification gave nucleated cell count estimates. The method was immunoSEQ multiplex PCR; TCRdb's version includes in-frame clones alone and lacks a portion of them. V, J and clone size were drawn from that table, and D and trimming were deduced from the DNA. The table lists fewer than 200,000 clones, 79% of them singletons. V was pared by 6 bases and J by 4 bases, with 12 bases between. There are 13 residues in the CDR3. The sequenced sample consisted of PBMCs or T cells enriched from blood (not recorded which). This chain links TRBV12-3 or TRBV12-4 with TRBJ1-2; D remains unclear. The receptor comes from a woman in her 70s in a cohort exposed to, infected with or recovered from COVID-19 (not recorded which). The CDR3 here is CASSTAPFYGYTF. CDR3 coding DNA: TGTGCCAGCAGCACAGCCCCGTTCTATGGCTACACCTTC.